The 27 T cell receptor beta chains reported below all come from one sample, sequenced in a study of blood T cell repertoires in COVID-19. Measured with immunoSEQ multiplex PCR; TCRdb has only the in-frame clones, and not every one. The profile shows about 330,000 clones, approximately 88% of them singletons. Sequenced input: peripheral blood. The receptors derive from a woman aged 45-60 years with active or convalescent COVID-19.

There are a few counts of this clone. The chain is built from TRBV10-3 and TRBJ1-2; 7 bases match TRBD1. The germline V gene encodes CDR1 ENHRY and CDR2 SYGVKD. V trimming: 3 bases; J trimming: 9 bases; junction bases outside the gene matches: 7. This CDR3 spans 13 amino acids. The DNA for the CDR3 is TGTGCCATCAGTGAAATTCAGGGGGGAAGCTACACCTTC. Protein sequence: CAISEIQGGSYTF.

In this sample, this clone turned up once. The chain couples TRBV6-5 to TRBJ2-7; D gene unclear. The CDR3 runs to 11 residues. Trimming took 8 bases from V and 2 from J, leaving 7 bases between them. In germline, CDR1 is MNHEY, CDR2 SVGAGI. CDR3 amino acids: CASRLTYEQYF. The CDR3 DNA is TGTGCCAGCCGCCTAACCTACGAGCAGTACTTC.

In nucleotides, the CDR3 is TGTGCCAGCAGTGAAGGGGACAGGGCAAAAGAGACCCAGTACTTC. Its protein product is CASSEGDRAKETQYF. The chain has TRBV2 and TRBJ2-5; the match to TRBD1 covers 9 bases. With V trimmed by 1 base and J by 3 bases, 3 bases remained unmatched. Germline V gene sequence: CDR1 SNHLY, CDR2 FYNNEI. This CDR3 is 15 amino acids long. Together with reference TRBV2 and TRBJ2-5, the CDR3 gives the full variable domain: EPEVTQTPSHQVTQMGQEVILRCVPISNHLYFYWYRQILGQKVEFLVSFYNNEISEKSEIFDDQFSVERPDGSNFTLKIRSTKLEDSAMYFCASSEGDRAKETQYFGPGTRLLVL.

V and J are TRBV6-2 or TRBV6-3 and TRBJ2-3; 8 positions agree with TRBD2. Germline trimming cut 5 bases from V and 6 bases from J; bases unmatched to any gene: 13. Per the germline V gene, CDR1 is MNHEY and CDR2 is SVGEGT. The CDR3 is 16 residues long. CDR3 bases: TGTGCCAGCAGTCCCCCCCCGGGGGGGCGCGGGGATACGCAGTATTTT. Translated: CASSPPPGGRGDTQYF.

The rearrangement joins TRBV21-1 to TRBJ1-1; TRBD1 is taken as the D call from the table, unchecked against the DNA. TRBV21-1 is a documented pseudogene. This CDR3 has 17 amino acids. CDR3 in DNA: TGTGCCAGCAGCAAAGTTGACAGGGGACGTTCTCAAGTTGGAGCTTTCTTT. Translation: CASSKVDRGRSQVGAFF.

V and J are TRBV2 and TRBJ2-2, with 9 bases lining up with TRBD1. Trimming at V came to 10 bases and at J to 5 bases, leaving 5 bases not matched to a gene. The CDR3 totals 13 residues. Germline CDR1 reads SNHLY; CDR2 reads FYNNEI. CDR3 region: CAIQGARTGELFF. DNA of the CDR3: TGTGCCATACAGGGGGCGAGGACCGGGGAGCTGTTTTTT.

V is TRBV23-1 and J is TRBJ1-3; D is undetermined. TRBV23-1 is treated as an ORF (open reading frame) with a function not yet certain. Trimming removed 3 bases from V and 0 bases from J, with 9 bases in between. The CDR3 runs to 15 residues. The CDR3 is CASSHPRSSGNTIYF. The CDR3 DNA reads TGCGCCAGCAGTCACCCCCGGAGCTCTGGAAACACCATATATTTT.

The gene calls are TRBV4-2 and TRBJ2-7, with 7 bases identical to TRBD1. CDR3 size: 15 residues. The junction had 3 bases not matched to a gene; V was cut back by 1 base and J by 0 bases. Germline V lookup: CDR1 LGHNA, CDR2 YNFKEQ. CDR3 DNA: TGTGCCAGCAGCCAAGGACAGGGTAGCTCCTACGAGCAGTACTTC. Its protein product is CASSQGQGSSYEQYF.

This clone was picked up one time. This sequence joins TRBV6-6 and TRBJ1-2, with TRBD1 matching 7 bases. The CDR3 contains 14 residues. Germline-derived CDR1 and CDR2 are MNHNY and SVGAGI (reference sequence). The trim removed 0 bases at V and 7 bases at J, leaving 5 bases unmatched. This CDR3 reads CASSYSSGGGGYTF. The CDR3 coding sequence is TGTGCCAGCAGTTACTCTTCAGGGGGAGGTGGCTACACCTTC.

The CDR3 bases are TGTGCCAGCAGCCCATCCCCCTTGAGCGGGGGGGCGTTAGAGACCCAGTACTTC. It encodes CASSPSPLSGGALETQYF. The V gene is TRBV7-3, the J gene TRBJ2-5; TRBD2 matches 10 bases. The trim removed 5 bases at V and 4 bases at J, leaving 16 bases unmatched. Germline V CDR1 and CDR2: SGHTA, FQGTGA. The length of the CDR3 is 18 residues.

The chain is built from TRBV5-6 and TRBJ1-4, with 7 bases fitting TRBD1. This CDR3 is built from 13 residues. CDR1 is SGHDT, CDR2 YYEEEE, per germline. The V segment lost 7 bases and the J segment 4 bases; nucleotides outside the gene matches: 4. The CDR3 DNA follows: TGTGCCAGCCGGGGACAGATTAATGAAAAACTGTTTTTT. Residues: CASRGQINEKLFF.

V usage is TRBV10-2 and J usage is TRBJ1-2; TRBD1 is a possible D gene (6 bases). Trimming took off 6 bases at V and 0 bases at J, with 14 bases between the two ends. Germline V gene data show CDR1 as WSHSY and CDR2 as SAAADI. This CDR3 contains 15 residues. The DNA of the CDR3 is TGCGCCAGCAGCGCGGGCTACAGGGCTAACTATGGCTACACCTTC. It specifies CASSAGYRANYGYTF.

The count of this clone is one. V and J are TRBV15 and TRBJ2-3; tentatively, D is TRBD1 (5 bases). CDR1 LNHNV and CDR2 YYDKDF come from the germline V gene (reference sequence). This CDR3 contains 15 residues. The germline V and J ends were trimmed by 0 bases and 3 bases, with 10 bases remaining between them. CDR3 protein: CATSRDMQGTDTQYF. The CDR3 nucleotides read TGTGCCACCAGCAGAGATATGCAGGGTACAGATACGCAGTATTTT.

The chain is built from TRBV11-1 and TRBJ1-5, with 9 bases fitting TRBD1. Germline V gene sequence: CDR1 SGHAT, CDR2 FQDESV (reference sequence). This CDR3 comprises 13 residues. The V and J ends lost 5 bases and 11 bases, in that order; junction bases with no gene match: 7. The CDR3 coding sequence is TGTGCCAGCAGCAGGACAGGGGAAGAGGCCCAGCATTTT. Its translation: CASSRTGEEAQHF.

In its sample, this clone was seen once. The rearrangement links TRBV3-1 (or the pseudogene TRBV3-2) to TRBJ1-2; 7 nucleotides align to TRBD1. This CDR3 contains 16 residues. Germline CDR1 reads LGHDT; CDR2 reads YNNKEL (reference sequence). V trimming: 2 bases; J trimming: 8 bases; junction bases outside the gene matches: 14. CDR3 sequence reads: CASSQNALDRRKGYTF. In nucleotides, the CDR3 is TGTGCCAGCAGCCAAAATGCCCTGGACAGGAGGAAGGGCTACACCTTC.

The chain joins TRBV27 to TRBJ2-1; D perhaps matches TRBD2 (6 bases). Germline V gene lookup returns CDR1 MNHEY and CDR2 SMNVEV (reference sequence). The ends were cut back, 9 bases at V and 7 bases at J, with 22 bases in the middle. The CDR3 extends over 15 amino acids. CDR3 nucleotides: TGTGCCAGTGATAAAGGACTAACCCGGGGGAATGAGCAGTTCTTC. Translated: CASDKGLTRGNEQFF.

The V and J genes are TRBV15 and TRBJ2-3; D might be TRBD1 (5 bases). Between the trimmed V and J ends, which lost 1 base and 2 bases, there was a span of 10 bases. The length of the CDR3 is 15 residues. CDR1 is LNHNV, CDR2 YYDKDF, per germline (reference sequence). The DNA of the CDR3 is TGTGCCACCAGCAGAGGGGGCAGGGACACAGATACGCAGTATTTT. As protein: CATSRGGRDTDTQYF.

As concerns this clone: The identical CDR3 is also encoded by other nucleotide sequences in the sample. The chain joins TRBV4-3 to TRBJ2-1, with TRBD2 matching over 9 bases. Germline trimming cut 1 base from V and 2 bases from J; bases unmatched to any gene: 0. The V gene's germline CDR1 is LGHNA and CDR2 YSLEER. This CDR3 is 15 amino acids long. The CDR3 spells CASSQGLAAYNEQFF. In DNA form, the CDR3 reads TGCGCCAGCAGCCAAGGACTAGCGGCCTACAATGAGCAGTTCTTC.

The chain joins TRBV6-5 to TRBJ2-1, with 7 bases aligning to TRBD1. Germline V gene data show CDR1 as MNHEY and CDR2 as SVGAGI. The junction had 9 bases not matched to a gene; V was cut back by 4 bases and J by 9 bases. The CDR3 runs to 14 residues. The CDR3 sequence: CASSSGTELFEQFF. Written as DNA, the CDR3 is TGTGCCAGCAGTTCCGGGACAGAACTCTTTGAGCAGTTCTTC.

J is TRBJ1-3 and V is TRBV6-5; D perhaps matches TRBD1 (5 bases). Germline V gives CDR1 MNHEY, CDR2 SVGAGI. The CDR3 loop spans 13 amino acids. V dropped 6 bases and J dropped 4 bases, with 10 bases sitting between them. The CDR3 bases are TGTGCCAGCAGACCCAACAGGGGAAACACCATATATTTT. It is translated as CASRPNRGNTIYF.

This chain links TRBV30 with TRBJ1-6, with D possibly matching TRBD1 (6 bases). This CDR3 comprises 15 residues. Germline assignment: CDR1 GTSNPN and CDR2 SVGIG (reference sequence). Trimming cost V 3 bases and J 4 bases, with 13 bases left between them. The CDR3 here is CAWRTDSQYNSPLHF. The CDR3 DNA reads TGTGCCTGGAGGACGGACAGTCAATATAATTCACCCCTCCACTTT.

The V gene is TRBV7-2, the J gene TRBJ2-5; D gene ambiguous. This CDR3 is 13 amino acids long. V was clipped by 4 bases and J by 0 bases, with 6 bases between them. Germline values: CDR1 SGHTA, CDR2 FQGNSA. The CDR3: CASSSSYQETQYF. CDR3 bases: TGTGCCAGCAGCTCCTCGTACCAAGAGACCCAGTACTTC.

This chain links TRBV24-1 with TRBJ2-5, with TRBD1 matching 8 bases. Germline trimming cut 3 bases from V and 4 bases from J; bases unmatched to any gene: 3. The CDR3 covers 14 residues. Germline CDR1 is KGHDR and CDR2 is SFDVKD. The CDR3 DNA sequence: TGTGCCACCAGTGATCAGGGGGCTGGAGAGACCCAGTACTTC. Its translation is CATSDQGAGETQYF.

The J gene is TRBJ2-5, the V gene TRBV11-1; TRBD2 is a possible D gene (7 bases). Germline V gives CDR1 SGHAT, CDR2 FQDESV (reference sequence). CDR3 length: 13 amino acids. The germline V and J ends were trimmed by 5 bases and 4 bases, with 11 bases remaining between them. CDR3 sequence reads: CASSVGGGETQYF. In DNA, the CDR3 is TGTGCCAGCAGCGTGGGAGGGGGAGAGACCCAGTACTTC.

The CDR3 bases are TGTGCCAGCAGGGAAACCGGGACAGGGTCGAACAATGAGCAGTTCTTC. Protein: CASRETGTGSNNEQFF. V gene TRBV2 combines with J gene TRBJ2-1, with 9 bases identical to TRBD1. Per germline, CDR1 SNHLY and CDR2 FYNNEI. This CDR3 contains 16 residues. The V segment lost 6 bases and the J segment 5 bases; nucleotides outside the gene matches: 11. Full variable domain (missing parts from reference TRBV2 and TRBJ2-1): EPEVTQTPSHQVTQMGQEVILRCVPISNHLYFYWYRQILGQKVEFLVSFYNNEISEKSEIFDDQFSVERPDGSNFTLKIRSTKLEDSAMYFCASRETGTGSNNEQFFGPGTRLTVL.

The chain combines TRBV5-4 with TRBJ1-1; the D gene is possibly TRBD1 (6 bases). Germline CDR1 reads SGHNT; CDR2 reads YYREEE (reference sequence). V was shortened by 0 bases and J by 11 bases, with 14 bases between the two germline ends. CDR3 length equals 13 residues. CDR3 sequence (DNA): TGTGCCAGCAGCTTGGGGACAGTCGGTACGGCTTTCTTT. As protein: CASSLGTVGTAFF.

J is TRBJ1-2 and V is TRBV4-3; tentatively, D is TRBD1 (5 bases). Germline CDR1 LGHNA, CDR2 YSLEER. Trimming shortened V by 0 bases and J by 8 bases, and 13 bases separated the two germline ends. CDR3 size: 14 residues. Written as DNA, the CDR3 is TGCGCCAGCAGCCAAGATATGGGGCCAGGGGGCTACACCTTC. Its protein product is CASSQDMGPGGYTF.